This T cell receptor beta chain was documented in a study of spatial heterogeneity in lung cancer. Study conclusions and caveats: Tumor mutation counts were tracked by expanded intratumoral alpha and beta TCR counts.

This CDR3 spans 15 amino acids. Germline-derived CDR1 and CDR2 are SGHKS and YYEKEE (reference sequence). Trimming left V 0 bases short and J 4 bases short, with 12 bases between. This clonotype was seen at least ten times. Its antigen is as yet unknown. Single TCR cDNA molecules each had their own unique molecular identifier. TCRdb itself ran the 5' RACE reads through MiXCR, one entry per CDR3 protein. Among some 22,000 distinct CDR3 sequences listed, about 2.7% were seen once. Time point here: sample taken at primary tumor resection. Whole RNA, which was extracted from tumor, nontumor lung tissue or frozen PBMC, was sequenced without any cell sorting.

The TCR sequence derives from a male donor with early-stage non-small cell lung cancer. The rearrangement links TRBV5-5 to TRBJ2-3; no definite D call. Sample: lung tumor tissue, taken at surgery. The CDR3 nucleotides read TGTGCCAGCAGCTTGGGTCCAGCCGGAGCAGATACGCAGTATTTT. Its translation: CASSLGPAGADTQYF.